The sequence of this T cell receptor (beta chain) was determined in a study of blood T cells in healthy people across ages. Trimming pared 4 bases from V and 5 bases from J, leaving 8 bases between. This CDR3 comprises 13 residues. Looked up from germline, CDR1 is MNHEY and CDR2 is SVGEGT. Through a sample-barcoded 5' primer and a J-beta primer mix, a second PCR was run for roughly 6 to 12 cycles. TCRdb re-derived calls from the 5' RACE reads in MiXCR, one entry per CDR3 protein. The profile shows about 840,000 distinct CDR3 sequences, 25% to 35% of them singletons. This clonotype occurred a few times. The data also belong to a second study, concerning T cells of mothers and their children.

The source material was blood. This sequence joins TRBV6-2 or TRBV6-3 and TRBJ1-4; D is undetermined. The origin of this receptor is a woman aged 35 to 49 in good health. The CDR3 nucleotides are TGTGCCAGCAGTTCCAGGCTGAATGAAAAACTGTTTTTT. It encodes CASSSRLNEKLFF.